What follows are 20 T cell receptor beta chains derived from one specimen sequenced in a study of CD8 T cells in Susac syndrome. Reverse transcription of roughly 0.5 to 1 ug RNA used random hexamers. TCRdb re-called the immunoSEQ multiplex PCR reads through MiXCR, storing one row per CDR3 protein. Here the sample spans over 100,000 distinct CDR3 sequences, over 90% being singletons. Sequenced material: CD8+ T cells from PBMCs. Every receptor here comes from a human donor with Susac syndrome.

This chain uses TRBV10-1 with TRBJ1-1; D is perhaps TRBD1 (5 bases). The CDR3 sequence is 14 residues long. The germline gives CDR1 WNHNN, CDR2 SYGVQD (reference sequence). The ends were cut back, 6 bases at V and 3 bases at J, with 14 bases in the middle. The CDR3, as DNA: TGCGCCAGCAGGAGGAAAAGGGACGACACTGAAGCTTTCTTT. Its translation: CASRRKRDDTEAFF.

CDR3 region: CASSQDSGSGTEAFF. DNA of the CDR3: TGCGCCAGCAGCCAAGATTCGGGCTCGGGCACTGAAGCTTTCTTT. V is TRBV4-1 and J is TRBJ1-1; D is unclear. The germline CDR1 and CDR2 sequences are MGHRA and YSYEKL. Trimming removed 0 bases from V and 4 bases from J, with 12 bases in between. The CDR3 has 15 amino acids.

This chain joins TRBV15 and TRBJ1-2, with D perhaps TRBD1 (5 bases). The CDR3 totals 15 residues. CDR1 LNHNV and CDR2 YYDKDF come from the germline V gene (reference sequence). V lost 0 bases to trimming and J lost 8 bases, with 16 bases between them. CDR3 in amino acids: CATSRDKPGTDGYTF. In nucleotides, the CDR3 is TGTGCCACCAGCAGAGATAAGCCAGGGACGGACGGCTACACCTTC.

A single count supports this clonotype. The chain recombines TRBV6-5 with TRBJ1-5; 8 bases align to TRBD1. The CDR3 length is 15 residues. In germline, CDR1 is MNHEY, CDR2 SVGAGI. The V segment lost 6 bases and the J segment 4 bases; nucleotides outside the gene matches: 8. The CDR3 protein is CASSGQGLINQPQHF. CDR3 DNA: TGTGCCAGCAGCGGACAGGGCCTTATTAATCAGCCCCAGCATTTT.

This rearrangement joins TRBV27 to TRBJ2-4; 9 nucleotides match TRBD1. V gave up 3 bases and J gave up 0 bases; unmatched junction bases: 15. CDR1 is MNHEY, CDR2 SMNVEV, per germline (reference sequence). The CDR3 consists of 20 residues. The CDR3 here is CASSLLRTGDLGTAKNIQYF. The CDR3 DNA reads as TGTGCCAGCAGTTTGTTAAGGACAGGGGACTTGGGGACAGCCAAAAACATTCAGTACTTC.

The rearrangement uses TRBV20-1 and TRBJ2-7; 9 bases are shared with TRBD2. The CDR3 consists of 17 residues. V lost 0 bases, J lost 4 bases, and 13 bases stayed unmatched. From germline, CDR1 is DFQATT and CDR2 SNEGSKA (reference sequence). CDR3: CSARDLGEGSGGYEQYF. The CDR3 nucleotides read TGCAGTGCTAGAGATCTGGGGGAGGGTAGCGGGGGTTACGAGCAGTACTTC.

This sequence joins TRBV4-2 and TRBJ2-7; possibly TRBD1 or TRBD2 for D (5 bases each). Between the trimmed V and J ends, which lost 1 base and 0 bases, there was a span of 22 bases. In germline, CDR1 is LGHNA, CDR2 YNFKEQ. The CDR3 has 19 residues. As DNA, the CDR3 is TGTGCCAGCAGCCAAGGGGGGTTTAGGGCAGACCACATCTCCTACGAGCAGTACTTC. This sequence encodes CASSQGGFRADHISYEQYF.

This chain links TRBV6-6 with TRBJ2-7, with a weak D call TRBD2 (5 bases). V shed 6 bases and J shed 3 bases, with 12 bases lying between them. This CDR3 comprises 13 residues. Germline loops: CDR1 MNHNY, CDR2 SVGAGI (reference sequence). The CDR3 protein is CASSARLLYEQYF. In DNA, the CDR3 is TGTGCCAGCAGCGCGCGACTACTCTACGAGCAGTACTTC.

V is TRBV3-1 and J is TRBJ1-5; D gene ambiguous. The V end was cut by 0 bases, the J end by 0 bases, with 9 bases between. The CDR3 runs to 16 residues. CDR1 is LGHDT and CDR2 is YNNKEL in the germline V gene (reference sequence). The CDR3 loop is CASSQDLDYSNQPQHF. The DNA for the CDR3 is TGTGCCAGCAGCCAAGATCTGGATTATAGCAATCAGCCCCAGCATTTT. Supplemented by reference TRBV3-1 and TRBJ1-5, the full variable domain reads DTAVSQTPKYLVTQMGNDKSIKCEQNLGHDTMYWYKQDSKKFLKIMFSYNNKELIINETVPNRFSPKSPDKAHLNLHINSLELGDSAVYFCASSQDLDYSNQPQHFGDGTRLSIL.

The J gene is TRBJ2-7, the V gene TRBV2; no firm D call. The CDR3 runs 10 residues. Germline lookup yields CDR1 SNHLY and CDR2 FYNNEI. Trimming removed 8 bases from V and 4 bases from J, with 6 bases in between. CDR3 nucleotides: TGTGCCAGCGGTATTTACGAGCAGTACTTC. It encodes CASGIYEQYF.

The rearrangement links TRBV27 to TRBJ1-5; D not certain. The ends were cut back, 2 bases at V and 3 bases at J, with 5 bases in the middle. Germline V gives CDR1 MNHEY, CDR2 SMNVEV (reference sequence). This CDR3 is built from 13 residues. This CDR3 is CASSLGYNQPQHF. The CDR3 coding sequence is TGTGCCAGCAGTTTAGGGTACAATCAGCCCCAGCATTTT.

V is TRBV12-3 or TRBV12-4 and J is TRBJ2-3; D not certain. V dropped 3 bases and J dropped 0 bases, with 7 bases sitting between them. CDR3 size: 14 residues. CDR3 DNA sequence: TGTGCCAGCAGTTTTACAGCTAGCACAGATACGCAGTATTTT. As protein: CASSFTASTDTQYF.

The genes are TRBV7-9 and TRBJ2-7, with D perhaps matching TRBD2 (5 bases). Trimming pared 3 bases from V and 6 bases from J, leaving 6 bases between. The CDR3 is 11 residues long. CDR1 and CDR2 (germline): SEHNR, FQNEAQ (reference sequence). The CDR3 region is CASSFAGEQYF. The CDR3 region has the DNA TGTGCCAGCAGCTTTGCGGGCGAGCAGTACTTC.

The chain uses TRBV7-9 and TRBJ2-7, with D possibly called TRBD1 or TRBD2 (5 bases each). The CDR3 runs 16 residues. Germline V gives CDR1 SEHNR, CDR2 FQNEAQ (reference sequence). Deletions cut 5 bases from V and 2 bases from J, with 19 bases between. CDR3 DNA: TGTGCCAGCAGCAAGAGCTTGGGGGACCTCCCCTACGAGCAGTACTTC. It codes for CASSKSLGDLPYEQYF.

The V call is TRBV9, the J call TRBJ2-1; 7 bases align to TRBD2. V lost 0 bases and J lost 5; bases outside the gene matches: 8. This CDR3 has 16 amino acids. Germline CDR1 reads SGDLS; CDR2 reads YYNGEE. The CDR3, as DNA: TGTGCCAGCAGCGTAGCTAAGTGGGGGGGTAACAATGAGCAGTTCTTC. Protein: CASSVAKWGGNNEQFF.

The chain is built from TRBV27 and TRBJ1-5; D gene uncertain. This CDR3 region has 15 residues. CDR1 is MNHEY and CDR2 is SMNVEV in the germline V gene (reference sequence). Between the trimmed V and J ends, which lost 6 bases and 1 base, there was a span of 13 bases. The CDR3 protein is CASRAGSGSNQPQHF. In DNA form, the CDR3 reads TGTGCCAGCAGGGCCGGGAGCGGAAGCAATCAGCCCCAGCATTTT.

CDR3 region: CASSLGPSGETQYF. The CDR3 region has the DNA TGTGCCAGCAGTTTGGGTCCCTCCGGAGAGACCCAGTACTTC. V usage is TRBV7-6 and J usage is TRBJ2-5; D is undetermined. Germline V gene lookup returns CDR1 SGHVS and CDR2 FNYEAQ. The CDR3 has 14 residues. Trimming shortened V by 6 bases and J by 4 bases, and 15 bases separated the two germline ends.

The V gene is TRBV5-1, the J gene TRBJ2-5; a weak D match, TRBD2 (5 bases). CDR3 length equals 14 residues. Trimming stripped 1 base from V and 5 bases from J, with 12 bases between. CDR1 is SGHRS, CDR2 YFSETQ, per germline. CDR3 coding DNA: TGCGCCAGCAGCTTGCCCGACGGGGAGGAGACCCAGTACTTC. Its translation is CASSLPDGEETQYF.

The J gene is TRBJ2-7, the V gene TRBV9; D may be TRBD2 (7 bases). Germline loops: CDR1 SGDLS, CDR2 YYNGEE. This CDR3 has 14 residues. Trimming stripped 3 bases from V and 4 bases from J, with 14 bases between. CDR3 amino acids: CASSGGGERYEQYF. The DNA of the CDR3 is TGTGCCAGCAGCGGAGGGGGGGAAAGGTACGAGCAGTACTTC.

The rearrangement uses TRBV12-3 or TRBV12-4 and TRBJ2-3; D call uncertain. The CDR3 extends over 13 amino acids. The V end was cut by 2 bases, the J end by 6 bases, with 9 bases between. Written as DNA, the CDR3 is TGTGCCAGCAGTTTAAACCCACCCGATACGCAGTATTTT. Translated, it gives CASSLNPPDTQYF.